A selection of T cell receptor beta chains follows, all from one sample in a study of blood T cells in healthy people across ages. In TCRdb, the 5' RACE reads were re-called with MiXCR into one record per CDR3 protein. Of 1.5 million to 2 million distinct CDR3 sequences in the sample, around half were seen once. Source material: blood. These receptor sequences come from a woman aged 40-49 years in good health. The CDR3 runs from the conserved cysteine through the conserved F or W. D genes are given only for firm matches. Clone size appears in some rows only: once, few, many, or a class for an expanded clone.

CASSLGYRGHQETQYF TGTGCCAGCAGCTTGGGGTACCGGGGGCACCAAGAGACCCAGTACTTC TRBJ2-5 - - TRBV5-6
CASSLRSLGAATYNEQFF TGTGCCAGCAGCTTACGAAGTTTAGGGGCTGCGACCTACAATGAGCAGTTCTTC TRBJ2-1 - - TRBV7-2
CASSVGKGTMNGYTF TGTGCCAGCAGCGTAGGAAAGGGGACTATGAATGGCTACACCTTC TRBJ1-2 - - TRBV9
CASSPTSGRTDTQYF TGTGCCAGCAGTCCGACTAGCGGGAGGACAGATACGCAGTATTTT TRBJ2-3 - TRBD2 TRBV6-6
CAIRVRLAGRPLTIGSYEQYF TGTGCCATCAGGGTTCGACTAGCGGGGCGCCCTTTAACTATTGGCTCCTACGAGCAGTACTTC TRBJ2-7 - TRBD2 TRBV10-3
CASSYFAGGSTDTQYF TGTGCCAGCAGTTACTTCGCAGGGGGAAGCACAGATACGCAGTATTTT TRBJ2-3 - TRBD1 TRBV6-5
CASSPNNRGQETQYF TGTGCCAGCTCACCAAACAACAGGGGGCAAGAGACCCAGTACTTC TRBJ2-5 - TRBD1 TRBV18
CAISEGYLNYGYTF TGTGCCATCAGTGAGGGATATTTAAACTATGGCTACACCTTC TRBJ1-2 - - TRBV10-3
CASSLFTSSVTDTQYF TGTGCCAGCAGCTTATTCACTAGCTCTGTCACAGATACGCAGTATTTT TRBJ2-3 many - TRBV7-2
CASSGEGIRNEKLFF TGTGCCAGCAGCGGGGAGGGTATTAGGAATGAAAAACTGTTTTTT TRBJ1-4 - - TRBV5-5
CASSLHLGHFYEQYF TGTGCCAGCAGCCTACACCTGGGACACTTCTACGAGCAGTACTTC TRBJ2-7 many - TRBV3-1
CASARTTSTDTQYF TGTGCCAGCGCCCGGACCACTAGCACAGATACGCAGTATTTT TRBJ2-3 - - TRBV7-2
CASSFLGQGTDTQYF TGTGCCAGCAGCTTCCTAGGGCAGGGCACAGATACGCAGTATTTT TRBJ2-3 - - TRBV7-6
CASSQSSLVYGYTF TGTGCCAGCAGCCAATCTTCGCTCGTCTATGGCTACACCTTC TRBJ1-2 - - TRBV14
CASSVQGDQETQYF TGTGCCAGCAGTGTACAGGGAGACCAAGAGACCCAGTACTTC TRBJ2-5 few - TRBV6-1
CASSQGRGKTQYF TGTGCCAGCAGCCAGGGACGAGGAAAGACCCAGTACTTC TRBJ2-5 - - TRBV3-1
CATSLRDSYEQYF TGTGCCACCAGCCTCCGGGATTCCTACGAGCAGTACTTC TRBJ2-7 - - TRBV24-1
CSAIFGGGGGTQYF TGCAGTGCTATTTTCGGGGGCGGCGGAGGAACCCAGTACTTC TRBJ2-5 few - TRBV20-1
CASSFQAGGLIGTDTQYF TGTGCCAGCAGCTTTCAAGCGGGGGGGCTGATAGGGACAGATACGCAGTATTTT TRBJ2-3 - TRBD2 TRBV7-2
CSVVTTWSGYTF TGCAGCGTCGTTACAACGTGGAGTGGCTACACCTTC TRBJ1-2 few - TRBV29-1
CAGSLAGPQQYF TGCGCCGGCAGCTTGGCGGGGCCCCAACAGTACTTC TRBJ2-5 - - TRBV5-1
CASSLDNRFNNEQFF TGTGCCAGCAGCTTGGACAACCGCTTTAACAATGAGCAGTTCTTC TRBJ2-1 - - TRBV7-2
CSARPPDGNYGYSF TGCAGTGCTAGACCCCCCGACGGGAACTATGGCTACTCCTTC TRBJ1-2 - - TRBV20-1
CASSFGGIEAFF TGCGCCAGCAGCTTCGGGGGCATTGAAGCTTTCTTT TRBJ1-1 - - TRBV5-1
CASGLEPTDTQYF TGCGCCAGCGGATTAGAACCTACAGATACGCAGTATTTT TRBJ2-3 - - TRBV5-1
CSARDPVRVENSPLHF TGCAGTGCTAGAGATCCCGTACGGGTCGAAAATTCACCCCTCCACTTT TRBJ1-6 - - TRBV20-1
CASSVGTGRQPQHF TGTGCCAGCAGCGTAGGGACAGGGCGCCAGCCCCAGCATTTT TRBJ1-5 - TRBD1 TRBV9
CASSLIRGAYEQYF TGTGCCAGCAGTTTAATCAGGGGGGCCTACGAGCAGTACTTC TRBJ2-7 few - TRBV12-3/TRBV12-4
CSARAGGTYNEQFF TGCAGTGCTAGAGCGGGGGGGACCTACAATGAGCAGTTCTTC TRBJ2-1 many TRBD2 TRBV20-1
CASSRDGTGNSPLHF TGTGCCAGCAGTAGAGACGGGACAGGGAATTCACCCCTCCACTTT TRBJ1-6 - TRBD1 TRBV6-6
CSVQTGSAHPYEQYF TGCAGCGTCCAAACAGGGAGCGCCCACCCCTACGAGCAGTACTTC TRBJ2-7 - - TRBV29-1
CSGQGTGYGKLFF TGCAGCGGCCAAGGGACAGGGTACGGAAAACTGTTTTTT TRBJ1-4 once TRBD1 TRBV29-1
CASSLVAHEQYF TGTGCCAGCAGCTTAGTCGCCCACGAGCAGTACTTC TRBJ2-7 - - TRBV7-2
CASSPSGQGANTEAFF TGTGCCAGCAGCCCAAGTGGACAGGGGGCGAACACTGAAGCTTTCTTT TRBJ1-1 - TRBD1 TRBV7-9
CASSQGAYLDGYTF TGTGCCAGCAGCCAAGGGGCGTACTTGGATGGCTACACCTTC TRBJ1-2 few - TRBV4-2
CASSAGQGSPANYGYTF TGCGCCAGCAGCGCGGGACAGGGAAGCCCCGCTAACTATGGCTACACCTTC TRBJ1-2 few TRBD1 TRBV5-1
CASSQEGQGAKTQYF TGTGCCAGCAGCCAGGAAGGACAGGGCGCAAAGACCCAGTACTTC TRBJ2-5 - TRBD1 TRBV4-2
CASSLGNTGTQYF TGTGCCAGCAGTCTAGGGAATACGGGGACCCAGTACTTC TRBJ2-5 - - TRBV27
CASNLIRTGNGYEQYF TGTGCCAGCAACTTAATCAGGACAGGGAACGGATACGAGCAGTACTTC TRBJ2-7 - TRBD1 TRBV7-3
CASSLSGGTPLHF TGTGCCAGCAGTTTATCGGGGGGTACACCCCTCCACTTT TRBJ1-6 - - TRBV27
CSAPPAGPPFYGYTF TGCAGTGCCCCACCGGCGGGTCCACCTTTCTATGGCTACACCTTC TRBJ1-2 - - TRBV20-1
CASTYPGTRGTYNEQFF TGTGCCAGCACCTACCCCGGGACAAGGGGAACCTACAATGAGCAGTTCTTC TRBJ2-1 - - TRBV28
CASSLTIFSGNEQFF TGTGCCAGCAGCCTAACTATTTTCTCGGGGAATGAGCAGTTCTTC TRBJ2-1 - - TRBV7-2
CASSLEATGRWGTQYF TGTGCCAGCAGTTTAGAAGCGACAGGCCGGTGGGGGACCCAGTACTTC TRBJ2-5 - - TRBV28
CASSLGRLLGETQYF TGTGCCAGCAGCTTAGGCCGACTGTTGGGGGAGACCCAGTACTTC TRBJ2-5 - - TRBV13
CASNQGTGIYGYTF TGTGCCAGCAACCAAGGGACAGGGATCTATGGCTACACCTTC TRBJ1-2 - TRBD1 TRBV3-1
CASSSQGGLVGNIQYF TGTGCCAGCAGCTCCCAGGGGGGGCTAGTGGGGAACATTCAGTACTTC TRBJ2-4 - - TRBV7-2
CASSQRTGTGKTETQYF TGCGCCAGCAGCCAACGGACCGGGACCGGCAAGACAGAGACCCAGTACTTC TRBJ2-5 few - TRBV4-3
CASRRTGRSYEQYF TGTGCCAGCAGACGAACCGGGCGATCCTACGAGCAGTACTTC TRBJ2-7 few - TRBV6-2/TRBV6-3
CASSSPSVGGNTEAFF TGCGCCAGCAGCTCCCCTTCCGTCGGGGGGAACACTGAAGCTTTCTTT TRBJ1-1 few - TRBV5-1